Listed below are T cell receptor beta chains from one sample, sequenced in a study of cytomegalovirus exposure and HLA in healthy donors. The repertoire was sequenced with immunoSEQ multiplex PCR; TCRdb's copy has only in-frame clones and lacks some. Among over 100,000 clones listed, around 79% were seen once. Source material: PBMCs. Receptor source: a woman in her thirties or forties in good health and CMV-seronegative. CDR3s include the opening cysteine and the closing phenylalanine or tryptophan. D genes are given only for firm matches. Expanded clones get a size class; other rows say once, few or many, or leave the size out.

CDR3 protein,clone size,V gene,D gene
CASSFGVWTEAFF,NA,TRBV27,NA
CASKDRGGEKLFF,few,TRBV4-1,TRBD1
CASRQITSSYEQYF,NA,TRBV28,NA
CASSHDRTLSDTQYF,NA,TRBV14,NA
CASSFGRTGRDYGYTF,few,TRBV7-9,NA
CASSEGPRGYTF,NA,TRBV6-1,NA
CASSLEGSNTGELFF,NA,TRBV28,NA
CASREGNRNTEAFF,NA,TRBV6-1,NA
CASSQDRTGSGNTIYF,NA,TRBV4-3,TRBD1
CATQGASNQPQHF,NA,TRBV7-2,TRBD1
CASSLGLAGAGYEQYF,NA,TRBV7-3,TRBD2
CASSSTGAPISYEQYF,NA,TRBV6-5,TRBD1
CASSPPGQGAASPLHF,NA,TRBV18,TRBD1
CASRRSSGRETQYF,NA,TRBV2,TRBD2
CASRRLVVETQYF,once,TRBV6-5,NA
CASSLDRSLNSPLHF,NA,TRBV27,NA
CASSPTSGGRRNTGELFF,NA,TRBV5-4,TRBD2
CASSERSADSKAFF,NA,TRBV2,NA
CASSPIPGTSGGVNTGELFF,NA,TRBV10-1,TRBD2
CASSPLAGSSNNEQFF,few,TRBV18,TRBD2
CASSAGTPTYNEQFF,few,TRBV9,NA
CASSPKGGLIEQYF,NA,TRBV5-4,NA
CASSLVSGAHGYTF,few,TRBV7-2,NA
CASSPRGSGTGELFF,NA,TRBV5-8,NA
CASTSGGLKWETQYF,NA,TRBV7-9,TRBD2
CASSSEPRDTYTDTQYF,NA,TRBV5-1,NA
CASTPGGMSDTQYF,NA,TRBV25-1,NA
CASSISPGDEQFF,NA,TRBV9,NA
CASSLWVRVITEAFF,NA,TRBV7-9,NA
CASSTTGSSNQPQHF,once,TRBV7-2,TRBD1
CAWSVGGNTEAFF,NA,TRBV30,NA
CASSSLESPLHF,NA,TRBV7-9,NA
CASKQGSGETQYF,NA,TRBV6-1,TRBD1
CSVEGGGGFGYTF,few,TRBV29-1,NA
CASSRGLAGGPPGELFF,NA,TRBV4-2,TRBD2
CASSIPLGLGGPSGNTGELFF,NA,TRBV19,NA
CVSSLGQGFETQYF,NA,TRBV5-4,TRBD1
CAWRQAYSNQPQHF,NA,TRBV30,NA
CSVGGARGSEQYF,NA,TRBV29-1,TRBD2
CATSSSDTKGGYTF,NA,TRBV15,NA
CASSPIGSTGSVGELFF,NA,TRBV18,TRBD1
CASTSMGRSNIQYF,once,TRBV27,NA
CATSRERLSGTGELFF,NA,TRBV15,NA
CARRTQLNTEAFF,NA,TRBV10-3,NA
CSSSFGTGGGSEKLFF,NA,TRBV7-9,TRBD1
CAISESTGQGVYGYTF,NA,TRBV10-3,TRBD1
CSAAPGQSEAFF,NA,TRBV29-1,NA
CASSLERGNYGYTF,NA,TRBV5-6,NA
CASSYRQNTEAFF,NA,TRBV6-5,NA
CASRRAGRHPPLNTEAFF,few,TRBV19,NA
CASSTPGDTIMNTEAFF,NA,TRBV19,NA
CASSYNRVRNTEAFF,NA,TRBV6-5,NA
CASSYSGQGRGETQYF,NA,TRBV6-5,NA
CASGWDRGTFSGANVLTF,NA,TRBV9,TRBD1
CASSFGQGGNQPQHF,NA,TRBV7-2,TRBD1
CASSPSRGAFF,NA,TRBV7-8,NA